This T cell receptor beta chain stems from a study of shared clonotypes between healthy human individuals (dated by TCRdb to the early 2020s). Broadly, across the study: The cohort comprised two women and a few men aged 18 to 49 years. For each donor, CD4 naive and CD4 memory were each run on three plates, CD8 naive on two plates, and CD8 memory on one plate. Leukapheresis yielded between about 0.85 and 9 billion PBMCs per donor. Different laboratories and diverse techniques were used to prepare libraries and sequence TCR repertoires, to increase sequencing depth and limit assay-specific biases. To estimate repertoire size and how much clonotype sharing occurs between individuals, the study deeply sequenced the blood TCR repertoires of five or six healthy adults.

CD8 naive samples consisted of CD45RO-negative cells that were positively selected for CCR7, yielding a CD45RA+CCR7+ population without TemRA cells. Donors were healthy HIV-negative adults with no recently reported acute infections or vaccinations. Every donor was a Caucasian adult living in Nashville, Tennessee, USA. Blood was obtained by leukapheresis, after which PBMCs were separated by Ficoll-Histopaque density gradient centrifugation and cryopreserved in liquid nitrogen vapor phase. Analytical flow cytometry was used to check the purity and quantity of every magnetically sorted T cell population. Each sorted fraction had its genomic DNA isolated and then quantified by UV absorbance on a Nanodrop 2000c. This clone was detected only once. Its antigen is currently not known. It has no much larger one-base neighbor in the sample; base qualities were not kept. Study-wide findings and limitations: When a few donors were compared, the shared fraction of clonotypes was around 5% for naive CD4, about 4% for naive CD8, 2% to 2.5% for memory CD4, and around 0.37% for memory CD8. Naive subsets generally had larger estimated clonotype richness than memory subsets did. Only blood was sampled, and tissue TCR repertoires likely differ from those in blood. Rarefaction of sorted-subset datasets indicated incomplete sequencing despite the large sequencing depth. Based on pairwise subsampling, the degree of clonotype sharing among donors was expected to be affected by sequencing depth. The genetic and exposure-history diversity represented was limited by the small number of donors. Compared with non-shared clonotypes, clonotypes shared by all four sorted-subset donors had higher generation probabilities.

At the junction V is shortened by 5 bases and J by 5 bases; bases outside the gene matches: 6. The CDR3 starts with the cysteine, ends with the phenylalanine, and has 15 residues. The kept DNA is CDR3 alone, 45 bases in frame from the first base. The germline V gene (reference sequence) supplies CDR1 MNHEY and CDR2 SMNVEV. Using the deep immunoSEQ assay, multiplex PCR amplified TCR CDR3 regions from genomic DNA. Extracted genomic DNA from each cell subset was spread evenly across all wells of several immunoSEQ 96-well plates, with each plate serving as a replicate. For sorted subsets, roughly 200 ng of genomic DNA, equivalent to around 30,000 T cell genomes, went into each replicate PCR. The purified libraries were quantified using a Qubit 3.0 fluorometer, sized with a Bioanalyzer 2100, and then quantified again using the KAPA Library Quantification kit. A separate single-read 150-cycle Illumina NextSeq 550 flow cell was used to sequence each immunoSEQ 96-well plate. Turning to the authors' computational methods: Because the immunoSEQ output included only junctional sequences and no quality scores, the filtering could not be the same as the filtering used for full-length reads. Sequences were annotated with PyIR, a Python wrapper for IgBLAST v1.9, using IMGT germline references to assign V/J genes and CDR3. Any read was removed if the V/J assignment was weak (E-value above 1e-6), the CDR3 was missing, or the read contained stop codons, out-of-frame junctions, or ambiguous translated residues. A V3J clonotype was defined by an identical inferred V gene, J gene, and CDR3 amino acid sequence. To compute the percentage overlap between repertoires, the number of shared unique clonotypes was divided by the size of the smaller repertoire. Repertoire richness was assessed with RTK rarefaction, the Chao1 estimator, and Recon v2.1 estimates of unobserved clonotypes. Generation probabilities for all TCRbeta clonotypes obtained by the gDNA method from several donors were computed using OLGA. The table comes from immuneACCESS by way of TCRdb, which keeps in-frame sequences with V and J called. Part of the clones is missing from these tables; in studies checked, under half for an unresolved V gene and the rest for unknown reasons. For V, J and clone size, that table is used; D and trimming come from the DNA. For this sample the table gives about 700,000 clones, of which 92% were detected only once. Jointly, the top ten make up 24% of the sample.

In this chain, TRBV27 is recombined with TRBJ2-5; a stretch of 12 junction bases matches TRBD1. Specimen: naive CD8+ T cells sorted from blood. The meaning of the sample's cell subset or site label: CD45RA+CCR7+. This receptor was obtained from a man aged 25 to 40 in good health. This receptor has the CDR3 CASSPGTGGRETQYF. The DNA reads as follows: TGTGCCAGCAGTCCCGGGACAGGGGGCAGGGAGACCCAGTACTTC.